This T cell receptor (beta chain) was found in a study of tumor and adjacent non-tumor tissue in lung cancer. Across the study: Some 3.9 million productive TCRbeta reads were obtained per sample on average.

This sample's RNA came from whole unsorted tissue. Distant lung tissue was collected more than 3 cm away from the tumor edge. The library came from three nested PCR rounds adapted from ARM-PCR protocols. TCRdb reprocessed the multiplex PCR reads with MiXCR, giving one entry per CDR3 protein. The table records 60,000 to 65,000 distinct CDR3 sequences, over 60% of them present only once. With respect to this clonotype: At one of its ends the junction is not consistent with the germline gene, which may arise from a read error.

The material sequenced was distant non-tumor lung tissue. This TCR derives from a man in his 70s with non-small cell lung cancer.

CDR3 nucleotides: TGTGCCAGCACCTACGGCACTGGCTTACTTGGCGATGAGCAGCTCTTC. Translating it yields CASTYGTGLLGDEQLF. This chain joins TRBV6-2 or TRBV6-3 and TRBJ2-1; no clear D gene. The CDR3 has 16 residues. Germline V gene sequence: CDR1 MNHEY, CDR2 SVGEGT.